This T cell receptor beta chain was sequenced during a study of lymphopenia after photon versus proton radiotherapy. General study results and limits: Authors raise, but do not show, better survival with proton therapy. Photon-treated patients lost naive T cells and TCR diversity; proton-treated stayed stable.

As regards this clone: Its antigen is undetermined.

Produced via immunoSEQ multiplex PCR; TCRdb's table is partial and in-frame only. The sample records 28,000 or so clones, around 85% being singletons. The CDR3 contains 15 residues. V was trimmed by 1 base and J by 4 bases, leaving 13 bases between them. Germline CDR1 and CDR2: SGHNT and YENEEA. The specimen comprised peripheral blood, sampled from a patient treated with photon-based radiotherapy. V usage is TRBV11-3 and J usage is TRBJ1-1; weak D call: TRBD1 (6 bases). The source of this sequence is a man under 40 with gastric cancer. CDR3 nucleotides: TGTGCCAGCAGCTTAGCCCCAGGCAGGGGCACTGAAGCTTTCTTT. It translates to CASSLAPGRGTEAFF.